This T cell receptor beta chain emerged from a study of T cells in narcolepsy. Study observations and caveats: Same-patient CSF and blood CD4+ T cell clonotypes included HCRT-specific and TRIB2-specific autoreactive ones. In some patient and control memory CD4+ samples, autoreactive clones were absent.

The CDR3 covers 15 residues. Germline CDR1 SGHDN, CDR2 FVKESK. The trim removed 3 bases at V and 5 bases at J, leaving 5 bases unmatched. Notes on this clone: The antigen is unknown.

The assay was immunoSEQ multiplex PCR, and TCRdb's table has in-frame clones only and misses some. The sample includes roughly 22,000 clones, approximately 60% of them seen just once. The chain is built from TRBV14 and TRBJ2-2, with TRBD1 identical over 8 bases. This sequence originates from a human donor in good health. Sequenced: memory (CD45RA-) CD4+ T cells from blood. In DNA form, the CDR3 reads TGTGCCAGCAGCCACCGGACAGGGCGAACCGGGGAGCTGTTTTTT. It translates to CASSHRTGRTGELFF.